The present TCR beta chain was sequenced within a study of T cells in Graves' hyperthyroidism and ophthalmopathy. Across the study: Peripheral blood was collected at initial diagnosis, before any treatment.

Germline V lookup: CDR1 ENHRY, CDR2 SYGVKD. The V gene end was trimmed by 8 bases and the J gene end by 3 bases; junction bases not matched to a gene: 9. The CDR3 consists of 17 residues. What was amplified from RNA transcripts were TCR beta CDR3 regions. The HTBI primer set was used in a first-round RT-PCR of the TCR CDR3. TCRdb analysed the multiplex PCR reads with MiXCR anew, one entry per CDR3 protein. Of 400,000 to 500,000 distinct CDR3 sequences in the sample, approximately 15% were seen once. Researchers defined stable Graves' hyperthyroidism as no ophthalmopathy progression within 18 months. The PBMCs were taken from more than 8 ml of fresh peripheral blood. Points on this clonotype: Its antigen is unknown.

Study-wide results and caveats: Blood also held most thyroid clonotypes expanded beyond 0.001.

The sequence derives from a woman aged 18 to 35 with Graves' hyperthyroidism. V and J are TRBV10-3 and TRBJ2-1, with 14 bases aligning to TRBD2. What was sequenced was blood. CDR3 coding DNA: TGTGCCATCGAAAGAGGGACTAGCGGGAGCAGCTACAATGAGCAGTTCTTC. This encodes CAIERGTSGSSYNEQFF.